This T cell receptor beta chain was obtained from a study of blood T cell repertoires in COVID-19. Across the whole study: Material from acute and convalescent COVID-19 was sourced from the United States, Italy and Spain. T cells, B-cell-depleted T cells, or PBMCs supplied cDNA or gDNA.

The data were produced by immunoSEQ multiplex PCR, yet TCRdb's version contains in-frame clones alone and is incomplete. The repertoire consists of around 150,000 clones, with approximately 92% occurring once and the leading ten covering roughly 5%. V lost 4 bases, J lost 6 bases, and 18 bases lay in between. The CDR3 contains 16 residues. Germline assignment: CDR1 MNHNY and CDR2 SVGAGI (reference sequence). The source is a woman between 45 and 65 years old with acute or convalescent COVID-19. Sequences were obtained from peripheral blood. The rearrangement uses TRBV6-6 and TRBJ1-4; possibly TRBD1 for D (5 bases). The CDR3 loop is CASSFGRIGEDEKLFF. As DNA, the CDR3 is TGTGCCAGCAGTTTCGGACGGATAGGGGAGGATGAAAAACTGTTTTTT.